This T cell receptor (beta chain) was recorded in a study of cytomegalovirus exposure and HLA in healthy donors. About the research overall: T cells numbering about 179 million yielded fewer than 140 million unique TCR beta sequences in an earlier analysis. Of roughly 400 genotyped donors, 75% to 90% grouped in the Caucasian-associated ancestry cluster.

Use of 60 Vbeta and 13 Jbeta primers characterized the PCR. Original processing methods: In a later analysis, 60 million to 90 million unique TCR beta chains included roughly 11 million shared by two or more donors. Clones were sequenced by immunoSEQ multiplex PCR, and TCRdb holds only the in-frame ones, with some missing. The DNA gave D and trimming, while V, J and clone size come from that table. The sample has around 100,000 clones; about 68% are singletons. Notes on the study in general: In a later analysis, 17,000 or so TCR beta sequences were associated with HLA alleles at 0.05 false discovery rate.

This clone was counted only a few times. Its antigen is still unknown. V lost 10 bases to trimming and J lost 6 bases; unmatched junction nucleotides: 16. CDR3 length: 16 amino acids. Germline lookup yields CDR1 MDHEN and CDR2 SYDVKM. This clonotype was sampled from a man aged 25 to 45 in good health and CMV-seropositive. The chain links TRBV28 to TRBJ1-5; 9 nucleotides line up with TRBD1. Sequenced: PBMCs. The CDR3: CAISGQGWSGGQPQHF. Here the CDR3 DNA reads TGTGCCATCTCGGGACAGGGATGGTCGGGCGGTCAGCCCCAGCATTTT.